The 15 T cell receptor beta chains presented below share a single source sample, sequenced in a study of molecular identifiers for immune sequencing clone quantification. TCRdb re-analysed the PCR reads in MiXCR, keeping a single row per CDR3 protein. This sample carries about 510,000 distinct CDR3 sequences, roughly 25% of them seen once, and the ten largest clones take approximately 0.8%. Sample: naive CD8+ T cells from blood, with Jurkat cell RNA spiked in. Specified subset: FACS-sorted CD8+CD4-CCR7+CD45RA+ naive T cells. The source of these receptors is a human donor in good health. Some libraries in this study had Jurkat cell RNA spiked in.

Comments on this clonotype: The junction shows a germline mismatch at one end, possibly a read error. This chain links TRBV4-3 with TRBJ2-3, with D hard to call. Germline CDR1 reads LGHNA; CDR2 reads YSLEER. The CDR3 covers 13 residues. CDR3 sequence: CVSSQDSTDTQYF. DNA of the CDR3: TGCGTCAGCAGCCAAGACAGCACAGATACGCAGTATTTT.

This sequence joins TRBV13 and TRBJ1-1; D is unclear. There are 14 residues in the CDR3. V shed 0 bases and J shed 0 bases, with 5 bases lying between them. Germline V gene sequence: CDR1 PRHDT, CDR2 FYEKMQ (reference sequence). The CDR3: CASSLGIMNTEAFF. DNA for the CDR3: TGTGCCAGCAGCTTAGGCATAATGAACACTGAAGCTTTCTTT. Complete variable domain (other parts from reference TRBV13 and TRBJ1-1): AAGVIQSPRHLIKEKRETATLKCYPIPRHDTVYWYQQGPGQDPQFLISFYEKMQSDKGSIPDRFSAQQFSDYHSELNMSSLELGDSALYFCASSLGIMNTEAFFGQGTRLTVV.

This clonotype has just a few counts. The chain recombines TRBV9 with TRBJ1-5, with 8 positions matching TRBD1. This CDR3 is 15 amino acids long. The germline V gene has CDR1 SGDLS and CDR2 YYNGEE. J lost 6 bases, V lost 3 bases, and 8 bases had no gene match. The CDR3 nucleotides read TGTGCCAGCAGCGCGCAGGGGGCCGCAAGTCAGCCCCAGCATTTT. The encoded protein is CASSAQGAASQPQHF.

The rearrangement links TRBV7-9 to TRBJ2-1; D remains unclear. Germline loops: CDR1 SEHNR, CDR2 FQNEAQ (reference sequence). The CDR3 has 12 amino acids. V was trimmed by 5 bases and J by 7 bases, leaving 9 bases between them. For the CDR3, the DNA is TGTGCCAGCAGCCCAGCGACGAATGAGCAGTTCTTC. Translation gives CASSPATNEQFF.

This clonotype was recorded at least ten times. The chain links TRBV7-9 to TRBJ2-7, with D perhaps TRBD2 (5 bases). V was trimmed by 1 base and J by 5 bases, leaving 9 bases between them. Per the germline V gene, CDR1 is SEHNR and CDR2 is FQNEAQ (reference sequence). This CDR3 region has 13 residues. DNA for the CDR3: TGTGCCAGCAGCTTAGACGGACTGGACGAGCAGTACTTC. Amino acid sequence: CASSLDGLDEQYF.

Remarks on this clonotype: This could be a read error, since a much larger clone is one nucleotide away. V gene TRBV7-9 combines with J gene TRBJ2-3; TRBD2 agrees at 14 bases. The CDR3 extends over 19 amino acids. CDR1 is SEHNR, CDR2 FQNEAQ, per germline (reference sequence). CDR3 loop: CASSPTSGRAELFTETQYF. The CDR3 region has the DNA TGTGCCAGCAGCCCGACTAGCGGGAGGGCCGAGTTATTCACAGAGACGCAGTATTTT.

The CDR3: CASSQPYGTQYF. The CDR3 DNA reads TGCGCCAGCAGCCAACCGTATGGGACCCAGTACTTC. This chain links TRBV4-1 with TRBJ2-5; no firm D call. Looked up from germline, CDR1 is MGHRA and CDR2 is YSYEKL. V lost 2 bases and J 7 bases, leaving 8 bases between the germline ends. The CDR3 covers 12 residues.

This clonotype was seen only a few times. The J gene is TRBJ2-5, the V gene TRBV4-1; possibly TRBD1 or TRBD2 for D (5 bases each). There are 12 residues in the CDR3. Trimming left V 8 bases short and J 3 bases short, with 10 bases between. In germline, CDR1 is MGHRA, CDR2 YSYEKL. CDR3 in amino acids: CASGGPEETQYF. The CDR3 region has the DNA TGCGCCAGCGGGGGTCCTGAAGAGACCCAGTACTTC.

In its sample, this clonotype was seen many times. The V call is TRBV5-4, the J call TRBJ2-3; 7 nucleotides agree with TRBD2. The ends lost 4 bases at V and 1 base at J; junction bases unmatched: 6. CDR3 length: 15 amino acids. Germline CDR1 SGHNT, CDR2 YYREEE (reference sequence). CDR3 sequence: CASSRSGVGTDTQYF. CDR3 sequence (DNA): TGTGCCAGCAGCAGAAGCGGGGTCGGCACAGATACGCAGTATTTT.

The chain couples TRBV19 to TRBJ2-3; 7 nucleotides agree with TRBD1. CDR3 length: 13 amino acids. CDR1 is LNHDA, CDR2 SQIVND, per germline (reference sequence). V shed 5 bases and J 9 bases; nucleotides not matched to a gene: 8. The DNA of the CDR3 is TGTGCCAGTAGTCCGGGACAGCCCCCGACGCAGTATTTT. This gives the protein CASSPGQPPTQYF.

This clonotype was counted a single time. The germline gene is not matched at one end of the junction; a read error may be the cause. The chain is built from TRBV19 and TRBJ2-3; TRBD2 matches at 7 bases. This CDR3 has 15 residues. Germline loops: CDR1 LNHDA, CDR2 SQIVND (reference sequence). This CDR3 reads CASKLRETAGDAQYF. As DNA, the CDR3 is TGTGCCAGTAAGCTTAGGGAAACCGCGGGAGATGCGCAGTATTTT. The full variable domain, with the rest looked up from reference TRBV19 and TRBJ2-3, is DGGITQSPKYLFRKEGQNVTLSCEQNLNHDAMYWYRQDPGQGLRLIYYSQIVNDFQKGDIAEGYSVSREKKESFPLTVTSAQKNPTAFYLCASKLRETAGDAQYFGPGTRLTVL.

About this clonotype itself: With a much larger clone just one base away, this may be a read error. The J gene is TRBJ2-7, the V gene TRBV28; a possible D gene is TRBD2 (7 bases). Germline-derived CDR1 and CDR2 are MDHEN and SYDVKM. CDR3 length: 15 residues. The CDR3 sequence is CASSLRGARSCEQYF. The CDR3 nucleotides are TGTGCCAGCAGTTTACGGGGGGCGCGGTCCTGCGAGCAGTACTTC.

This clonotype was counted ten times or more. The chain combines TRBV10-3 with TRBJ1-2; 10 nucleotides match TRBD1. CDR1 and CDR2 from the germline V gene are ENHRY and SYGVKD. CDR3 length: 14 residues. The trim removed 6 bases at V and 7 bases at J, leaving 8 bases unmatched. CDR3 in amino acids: CAISGTGEPSGYTF. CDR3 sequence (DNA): TGTGCCATCAGCGGGACAGGGGAGCCGAGTGGCTACACCTTC.

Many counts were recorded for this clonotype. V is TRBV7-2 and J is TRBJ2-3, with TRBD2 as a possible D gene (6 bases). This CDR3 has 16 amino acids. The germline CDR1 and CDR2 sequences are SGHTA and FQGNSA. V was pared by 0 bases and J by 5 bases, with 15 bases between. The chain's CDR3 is CASSLAPYGGIDTQYF. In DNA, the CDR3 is TGTGCCAGCAGCTTAGCCCCCTACGGCGGGATAGATACGCAGTATTTT.

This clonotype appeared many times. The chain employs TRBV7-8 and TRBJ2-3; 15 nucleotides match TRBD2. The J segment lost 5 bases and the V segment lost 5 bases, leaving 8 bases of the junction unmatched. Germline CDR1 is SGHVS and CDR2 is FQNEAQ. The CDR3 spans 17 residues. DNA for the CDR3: TGTGCCAGCAGCCTATGGGGGACTAGCGGGGGGTTAGATACGCAGTATTTT. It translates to CASSLWGTSGGLDTQYF.